This T cell receptor beta chain came from a study of identical twins. Points from the study as a whole: Cross-sectional statistics underpinned the conclusions; the same donors were not followed. Excess twin sharing in beta out-of-frame sequences was weaker. Out-of-frame TCR alpha sharing in monozygotic twins exceeded recombination model predictions.

cDNA molecules carried unique molecular identifiers, and template switching added a universal primer site. Via MiXCR, TCRdb re-called the 5' RACE reads, giving one row per CDR3 protein. Of nearly 650,000 distinct CDR3 sequences in the sample, under 8.5% were seen once. Concerning this clonotype: Antigen specificity is unknown.

V was shortened by 3 bases and J by 0 bases, with 12 bases between the two germline ends. From germline, CDR1 is PRHDT and CDR2 FYEKMQ (reference sequence). The CDR3 contains 16 residues. The same specimen was also included in a second study, on yellow fever vaccine responses in identical twins.

The origin of this receptor is a woman younger than 35 in good health. The sequenced material came from PBMCs. The gene calls are TRBV13 and TRBJ1-3; perhaps TRBD1 as D (6 bases). In DNA form, the CDR3 reads TGTGCCAGCAGCTTTTCGGGGGCCAGCTCTGGAAACACCATATATTTT. It codes for CASSFSGASSGNTIYF.